This T cell receptor (beta chain) was sequenced during a study of human T cells and chemical hapten exposure. This clonotype appeared a few times. Someone pulled total RNA out of unfractionated whole blood. TCRdb processed the 5' RACE reads anew with MiXCR; each CDR3 protein has one entry. The repertoire holds over 70,000 distinct CDR3 sequences, with about 15% as singletons. This CDR3 is built from 14 residues. CDR1 is DFQATT and CDR2 is SNEGSKA in the germline V gene (reference sequence). V dropped 4 bases and J dropped 2 bases, with 14 bases sitting between them. The chain links TRBV20-1 to TRBJ2-5; D is perhaps TRBD1 (6 bases). This clonotype originated in a female donor in good health. For the CDR3, the DNA is TGCAGTGCTATGGGCCGGGACATACAAGAGACCCAGTACTTC. Translated, it gives CSAMGRDIQETQYF.